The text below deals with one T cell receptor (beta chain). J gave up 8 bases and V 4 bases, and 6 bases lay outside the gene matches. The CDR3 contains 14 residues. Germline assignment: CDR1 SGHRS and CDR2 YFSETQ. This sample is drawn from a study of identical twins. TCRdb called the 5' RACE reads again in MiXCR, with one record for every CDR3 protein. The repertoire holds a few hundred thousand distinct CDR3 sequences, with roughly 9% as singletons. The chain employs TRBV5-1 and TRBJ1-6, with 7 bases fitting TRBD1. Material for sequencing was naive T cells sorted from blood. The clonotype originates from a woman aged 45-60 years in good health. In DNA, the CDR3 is TGCGCCAGCAGCGACGGACAGGATTATTCACCCCTCCACTTT. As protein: CASSDGQDYSPLHF. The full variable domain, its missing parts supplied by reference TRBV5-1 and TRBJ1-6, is KAGVTQTPRYLIKTRGQQVTLSCSPISGHRSVSWYQQTPGQGLQFLFEYFSETQRNKGNFPGRFSGRQFSNSRSEMNVSTLELGDSALYLCASSDGQDYSPLHFGNGTRLTVT.